What follows describes a single T cell receptor (beta chain). This sample is part of a study of blood T cell repertoires in COVID-19. Overall study: Samples came from the United States, Italy and Spain, spanning acute and convalescent COVID-19. T cells, B-cell-depleted T cells, or PBMCs supplied cDNA or gDNA.

Profiled with immunoSEQ multiplex PCR; TCRdb holds only in-frame clones, not every one. The table records roughly 400,000 clones, more than 80% of them present only once. In assigning cohorts, the study relied on participant-reported clinical history. V lost 4 bases, J lost 2 bases, and 21 bases lay in between. The CDR3 totals 18 residues. Germline V CDR1 and CDR2: LGHNA, YNFKEQ. V is TRBV4-2 and J is TRBJ2-1; D possibly corresponds to TRBD2 (6 bases). The sequence came from a man under 40 who had recovered from COVID-19. Sequencing input: PBMCs or T cells enriched from blood (not recorded which). The CDR3 here is CASSLVAEPERTYNEQFF. The CDR3 DNA is TGTGCCAGCAGCCTAGTAGCGGAGCCCGAACGAACCTACAATGAGCAGTTCTTC.